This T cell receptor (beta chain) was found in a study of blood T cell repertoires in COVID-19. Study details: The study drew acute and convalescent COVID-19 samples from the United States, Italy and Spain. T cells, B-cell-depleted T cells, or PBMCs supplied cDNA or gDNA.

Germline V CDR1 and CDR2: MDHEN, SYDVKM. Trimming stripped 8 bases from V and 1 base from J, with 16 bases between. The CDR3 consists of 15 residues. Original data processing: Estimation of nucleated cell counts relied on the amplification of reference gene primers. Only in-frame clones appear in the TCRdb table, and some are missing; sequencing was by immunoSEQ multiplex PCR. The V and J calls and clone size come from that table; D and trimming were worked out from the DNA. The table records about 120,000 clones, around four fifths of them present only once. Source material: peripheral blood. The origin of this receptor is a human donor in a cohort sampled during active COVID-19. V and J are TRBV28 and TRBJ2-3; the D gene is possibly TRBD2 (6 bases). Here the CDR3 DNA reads TGTGCCAGCTACGCCCCGGGAGTAGGCACAGATACGCAGTATTTT. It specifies CASYAPGVGTDTQYF.